This TCR beta chain was identified in a study of T-cell reconstitution after alpha-beta-depleted transplantation in children. This clonotype has ten or more counts. Antigen specificity is unknown. Study findings and constraints: Diversity of TCRbeta at day 60 was high in some patients, arising from surviving recipient T cells and thymic progenitors.

The library targeted TCRbeta and was prepared with unique molecular identifiers. MiXCR was run by TCRdb on the PCR reads, yielding one entry per CDR3 protein. Among 600,000 to 700,000 distinct CDR3 sequences listed, about an eighth were seen once. Sequencing was performed on PBMCs, taken before TCRalphabeta/CD19-depleted stem cell transplant. The source of this sequence is a girl under 10 years old with congenital amegakaryocytic thrombocytopenia, due to receive a stem cell transplant.

DNA of the CDR3: TGCAGTGCTCAAGCTCCGACAGGATACATAGGTATGAACACTGAAGCTTTCTTT. It codes for CSAQAPTGYIGMNTEAFF. The J gene is TRBJ1-1, the V gene TRBV20-1; possible D gene TRBD1, 6 bases. The germline V and J ends were trimmed by 5 bases and 0 bases, with 25 bases remaining between them. CDR3 size: 18 residues. Germline CDR1 DFQATT, CDR2 SNEGSKA (reference sequence).